The clone carrying this TCR beta chain showed up just once. Sequencing of TCR beta covered CD8+ and CD4+ T cells obtained from blood. Random hexamers were used to reverse transcribe the RNA input (roughly 0.5 to 1 ug). TCRdb re-called the immunoSEQ multiplex PCR reads with MiXCR, one entry per CDR3 protein. The table shows about 190,000 distinct CDR3 sequences, with 95% occurring only once. With 4 bases removed from V and 8 bases from J, the gap between germline ends came to 17 bases. The germline V gene encodes CDR1 LGHDT and CDR2 YNNKEL (reference sequence). The CDR3 is 15 amino acids. These data are taken from a study of CD8 T cells in Susac syndrome.

This receptor was taken from a human donor with Susac syndrome. V gene TRBV3-1 combines with J gene TRBJ1-4, with D possibly matching TRBD1 (5 bases). The sequenced sample consisted of CD8+ T cells from PBMCs. Here the CDR3 reads CASSLSGTGDEKLFF. The CDR3 bases are TGTGCCAGCAGCCTATCCGGGACGGGAGACGAAAAACTGTTTTTT.